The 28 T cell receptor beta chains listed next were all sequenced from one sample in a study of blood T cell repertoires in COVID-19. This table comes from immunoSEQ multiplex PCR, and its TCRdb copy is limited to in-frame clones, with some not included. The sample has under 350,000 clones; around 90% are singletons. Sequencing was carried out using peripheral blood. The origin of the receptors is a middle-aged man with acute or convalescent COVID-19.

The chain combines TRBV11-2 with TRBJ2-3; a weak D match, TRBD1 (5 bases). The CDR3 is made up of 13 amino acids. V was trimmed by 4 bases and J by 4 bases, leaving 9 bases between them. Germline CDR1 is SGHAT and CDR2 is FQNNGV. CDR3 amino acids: CASSSSRADTQYF. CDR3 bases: TGTGCCAGCAGCTCCTCCAGGGCAGATACGCAGTATTTT.

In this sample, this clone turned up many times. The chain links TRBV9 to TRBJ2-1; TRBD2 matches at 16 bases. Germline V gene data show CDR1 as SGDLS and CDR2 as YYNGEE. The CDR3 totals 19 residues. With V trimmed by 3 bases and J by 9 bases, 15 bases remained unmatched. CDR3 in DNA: TGTGCCAGCAGCGGCCTCGGGACTAGCGGGGGGGCCCTCGGCGCTGAGCAGTTCTTC. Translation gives CASSGLGTSGGALGAEQFF.

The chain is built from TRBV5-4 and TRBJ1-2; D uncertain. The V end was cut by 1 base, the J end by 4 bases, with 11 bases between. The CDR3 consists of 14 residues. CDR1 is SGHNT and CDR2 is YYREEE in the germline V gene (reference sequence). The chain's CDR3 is CASSLQASPYGYTF. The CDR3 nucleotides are TGTGCCAGCAGCTTGCAGGCTTCCCCCTATGGCTACACCTTC.

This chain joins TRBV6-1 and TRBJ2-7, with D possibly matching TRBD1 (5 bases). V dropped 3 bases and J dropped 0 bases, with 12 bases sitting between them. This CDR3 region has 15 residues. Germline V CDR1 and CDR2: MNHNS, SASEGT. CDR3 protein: CASSEPPDSSYEQYF. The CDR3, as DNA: TGTGCCAGCAGTGAGCCCCCCGACAGCTCCTACGAGCAGTACTTC.

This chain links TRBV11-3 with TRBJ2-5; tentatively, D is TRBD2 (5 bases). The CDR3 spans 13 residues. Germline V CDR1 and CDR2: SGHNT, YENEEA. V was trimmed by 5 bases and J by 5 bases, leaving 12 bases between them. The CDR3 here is CASSLGTRETQYF. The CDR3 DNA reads TGTGCCAGCAGCCTTGGTACTAGGGAGACCCAGTACTTC.

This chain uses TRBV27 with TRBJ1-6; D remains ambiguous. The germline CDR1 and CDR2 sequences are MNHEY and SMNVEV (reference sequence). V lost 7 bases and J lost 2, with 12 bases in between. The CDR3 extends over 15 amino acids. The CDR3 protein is CASTRGAPYNSPLHF. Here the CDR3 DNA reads TGTGCCAGCACCCGAGGCGCACCCTATAATTCACCCCTCCACTTT.

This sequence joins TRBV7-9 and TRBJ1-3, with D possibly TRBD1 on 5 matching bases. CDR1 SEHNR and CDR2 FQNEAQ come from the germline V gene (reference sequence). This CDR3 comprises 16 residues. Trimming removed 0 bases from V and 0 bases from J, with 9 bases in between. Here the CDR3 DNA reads TGTGCCAGCAGCTTAGCGGGGCAGGTCTCTGGAAACACCATATATTTT. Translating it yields CASSLAGQVSGNTIYF.

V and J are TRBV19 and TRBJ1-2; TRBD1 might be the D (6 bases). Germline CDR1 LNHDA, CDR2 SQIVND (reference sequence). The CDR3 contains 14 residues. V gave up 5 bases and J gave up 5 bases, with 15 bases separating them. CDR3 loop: CASSLRGQTYGYTF. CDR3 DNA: TGTGCCAGTAGTCTACGCGGACAGACTTATGGCTACACCTTC. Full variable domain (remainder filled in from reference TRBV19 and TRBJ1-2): DGGITQSPKYLFRKEGQNVTLSCEQNLNHDAMYWYRQDPGQGLRLIYYSQIVNDFQKGDIAEGYSVSREKKESFPLTVTSAQKNPTAFYLCASSLRGQTYGYTFGSGTRLTVV.

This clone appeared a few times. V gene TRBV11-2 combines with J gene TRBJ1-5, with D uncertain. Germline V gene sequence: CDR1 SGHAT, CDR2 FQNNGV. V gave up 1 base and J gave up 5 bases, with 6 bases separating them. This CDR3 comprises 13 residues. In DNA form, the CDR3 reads TGTGCCAGCAGCTTAGTATCGGATCAGCCCCAGCATTTT. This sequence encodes CASSLVSDQPQHF.

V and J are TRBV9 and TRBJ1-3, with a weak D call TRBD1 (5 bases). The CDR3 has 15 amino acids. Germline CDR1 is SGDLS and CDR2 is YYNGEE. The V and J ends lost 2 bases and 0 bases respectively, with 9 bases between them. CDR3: CASSVATGSGNTIYF. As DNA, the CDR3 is TGTGCCAGCAGCGTTGCCACAGGCTCTGGAAACACCATATATTTT.

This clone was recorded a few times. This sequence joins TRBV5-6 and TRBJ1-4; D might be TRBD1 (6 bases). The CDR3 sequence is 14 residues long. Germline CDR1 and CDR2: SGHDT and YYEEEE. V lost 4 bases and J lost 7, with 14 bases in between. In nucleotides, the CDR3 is TGTGCCAGCAGCCCCGGGACATGGGGTGAAAAACTGTTTTTT. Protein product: CASSPGTWGEKLFF.

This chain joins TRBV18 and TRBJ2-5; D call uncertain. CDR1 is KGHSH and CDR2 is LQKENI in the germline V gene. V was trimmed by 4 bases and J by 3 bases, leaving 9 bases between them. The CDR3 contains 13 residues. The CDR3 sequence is CASSHRSEETQYF. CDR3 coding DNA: TGTGCCAGCTCACACCGGTCCGAAGAGACCCAGTACTTC.

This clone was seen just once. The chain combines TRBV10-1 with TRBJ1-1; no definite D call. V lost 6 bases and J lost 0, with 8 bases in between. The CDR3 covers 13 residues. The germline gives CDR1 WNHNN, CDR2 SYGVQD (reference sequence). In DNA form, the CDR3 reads TGCGCCAGCAGCGACCAGGTGAACACTGAAGCTTTCTTT. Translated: CASSDQVNTEAFF.

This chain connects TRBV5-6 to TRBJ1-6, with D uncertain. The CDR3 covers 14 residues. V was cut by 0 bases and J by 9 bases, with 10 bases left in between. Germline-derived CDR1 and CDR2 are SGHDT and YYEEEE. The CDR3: CASSLASAGSPLHF. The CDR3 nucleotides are TGTGCCAGCAGCTTGGCCTCCGCCGGTTCACCCCTCCACTTT.

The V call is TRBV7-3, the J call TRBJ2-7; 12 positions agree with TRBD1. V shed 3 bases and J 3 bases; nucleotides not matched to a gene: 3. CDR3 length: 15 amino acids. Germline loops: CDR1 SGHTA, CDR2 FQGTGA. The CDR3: CASSLGTGGIYEQYF. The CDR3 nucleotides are TGTGCCAGCAGCTTGGGGACAGGGGGCATCTACGAGCAGTACTTC.

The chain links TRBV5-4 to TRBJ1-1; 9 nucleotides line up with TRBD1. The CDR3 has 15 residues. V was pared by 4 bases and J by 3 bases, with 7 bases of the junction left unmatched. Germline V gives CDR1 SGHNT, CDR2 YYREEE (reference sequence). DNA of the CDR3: TGTGCCAGCAGCGGGACAGGGCTTGAGGACACTGAAGCTTTCTTT. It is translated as CASSGTGLEDTEAFF.

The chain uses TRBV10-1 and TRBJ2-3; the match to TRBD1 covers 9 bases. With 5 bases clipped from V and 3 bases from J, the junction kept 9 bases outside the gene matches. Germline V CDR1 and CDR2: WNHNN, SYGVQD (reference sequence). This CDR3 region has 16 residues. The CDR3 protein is CASSTGTGLLTDTQYF. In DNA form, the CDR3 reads TGCGCCAGCAGTACCGGGACAGGGCTTTTAACAGATACGCAGTATTTT.

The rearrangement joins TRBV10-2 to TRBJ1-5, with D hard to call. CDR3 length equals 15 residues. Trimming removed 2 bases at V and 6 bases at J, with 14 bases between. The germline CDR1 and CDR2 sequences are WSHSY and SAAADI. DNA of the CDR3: TGCGCCAGCAGTGAGCCTTCCCCGGAGGGTCAGCCCCAGCATTTT. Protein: CASSEPSPEGQPQHF.

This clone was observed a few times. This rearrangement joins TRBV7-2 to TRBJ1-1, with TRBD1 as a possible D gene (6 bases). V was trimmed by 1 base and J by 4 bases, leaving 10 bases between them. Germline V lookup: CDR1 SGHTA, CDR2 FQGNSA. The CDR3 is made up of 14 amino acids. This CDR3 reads CASSLEGDPTEAFF. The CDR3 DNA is TGTGCCAGCAGCTTAGAGGGGGACCCCACTGAAGCTTTCTTT.

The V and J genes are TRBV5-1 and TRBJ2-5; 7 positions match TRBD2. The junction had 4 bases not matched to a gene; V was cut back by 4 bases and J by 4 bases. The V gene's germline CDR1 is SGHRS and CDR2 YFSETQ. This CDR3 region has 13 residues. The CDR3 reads CASSMGGGETQYF. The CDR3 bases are TGCGCCAGCAGCATGGGCGGGGGAGAGACCCAGTACTTC.

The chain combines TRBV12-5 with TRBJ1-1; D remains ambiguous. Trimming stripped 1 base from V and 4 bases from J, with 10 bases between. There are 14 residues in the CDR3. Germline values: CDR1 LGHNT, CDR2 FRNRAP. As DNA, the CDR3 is TGTGCTAGTGGTTTGGGGAGGCTGGGCACTGAAGCTTTCTTT. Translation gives CASGLGRLGTEAFF.

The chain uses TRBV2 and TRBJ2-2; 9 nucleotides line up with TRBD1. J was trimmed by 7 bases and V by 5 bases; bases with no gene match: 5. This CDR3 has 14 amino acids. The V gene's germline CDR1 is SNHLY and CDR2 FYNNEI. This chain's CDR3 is CASSRETGGGELFF. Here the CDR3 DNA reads TGTGCCAGCAGTCGGGAGACAGGGGGCGGGGAGCTGTTTTTT.

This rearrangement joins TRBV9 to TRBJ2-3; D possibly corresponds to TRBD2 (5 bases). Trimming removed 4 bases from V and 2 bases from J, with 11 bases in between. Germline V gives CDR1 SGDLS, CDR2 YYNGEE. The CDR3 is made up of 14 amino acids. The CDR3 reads CASSLGGFTDTQYF. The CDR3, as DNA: TGTGCCAGCAGCCTAGGAGGCTTCACAGATACGCAGTATTTT.

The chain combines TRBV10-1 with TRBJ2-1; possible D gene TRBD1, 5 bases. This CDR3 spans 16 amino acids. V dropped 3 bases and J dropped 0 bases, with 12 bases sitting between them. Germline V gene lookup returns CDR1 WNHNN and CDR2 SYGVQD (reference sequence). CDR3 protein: CASSDHRFSSYNEQFF. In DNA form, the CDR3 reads TGCGCCAGCAGTGATCACAGGTTTAGCTCCTACAATGAGCAGTTCTTC.

The CDR3 sequence is CASGQTSGNTIYF. CDR3 in DNA: TGTGCCAGTGGACAGACCTCTGGAAACACCATATATTTT. V gene TRBV25-1 combines with J gene TRBJ1-3; D is perhaps TRBD1 (6 bases). The CDR3 is made up of 13 amino acids. Germline V gene lookup returns CDR1 MGHDK and CDR2 SYGVNS. V was trimmed by 9 bases and J by 0 bases, leaving 9 bases between them.

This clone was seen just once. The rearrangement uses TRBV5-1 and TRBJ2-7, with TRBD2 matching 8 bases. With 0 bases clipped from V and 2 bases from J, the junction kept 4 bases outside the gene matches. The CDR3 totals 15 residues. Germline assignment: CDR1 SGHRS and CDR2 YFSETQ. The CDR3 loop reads CASSLGGLVAYEQYF. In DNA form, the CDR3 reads TGCGCCAGCAGCTTGGGGGGACTAGTAGCCTACGAGCAGTACTTC.

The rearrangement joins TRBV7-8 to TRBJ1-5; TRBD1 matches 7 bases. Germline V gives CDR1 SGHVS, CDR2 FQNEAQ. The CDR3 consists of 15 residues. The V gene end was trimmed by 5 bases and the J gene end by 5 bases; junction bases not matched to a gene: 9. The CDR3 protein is CASSTSRDSHQPQHF. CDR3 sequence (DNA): TGTGCCAGCAGCACTAGCCGGGACAGTCATCAGCCCCAGCATTTT.

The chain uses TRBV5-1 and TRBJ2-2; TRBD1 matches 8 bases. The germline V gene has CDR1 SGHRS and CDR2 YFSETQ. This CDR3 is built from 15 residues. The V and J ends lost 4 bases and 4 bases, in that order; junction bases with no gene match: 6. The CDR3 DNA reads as TGCGCCAGCAGCCCCGGGACAGGAGCCACCGGGGAGCTGTTTTTT. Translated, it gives CASSPGTGATGELFF.